This TCR beta chain stems from a study of a mutant IDH1 vaccine in newly diagnosed glioma. Study overall: Treated patients had a mean age of around 39 years and a sex split that was roughly 62% male and 37.5% female. Earlier therapy was either radiotherapy, temozolomide, or both, and most got both.

Time point denoted: week 11, during vaccination. Every vaccination contained 300 ug of the mutant IDH1 20-mer peptide and was paired with topical imiquimod. Comment on this clone: What it recognizes is unknown.

Clones were sequenced by immunoSEQ multiplex PCR, and TCRdb holds only the in-frame ones, with some missing. Among 40,000 or so clones, 84% were seen once, and the ten largest hold about 2.2%. Study-level findings and limits: The authors found pseudoprogression apparently unrelated to changes in top peripheral T cell clonotypes.

The CDR3 covers 12 residues. Trimming shortened V by 2 bases and J by 4 bases, and 5 bases separated the two germline ends. Germline assignment: CDR1 MGHDK and CDR2 SYGVNS. J is TRBJ1-2 and V is TRBV25-1; D uncertain. The receptor comes from a man aged 35-49 years with glioma. Sequencing used PBMCs, obtained from a glioma patient whose treatment included an IDH1 peptide vaccine. CDR3 coding DNA: TGTGCCAGCAGTGAACGGGGCTATGGCTACACCTTC. Protein: CASSERGYGYTF.